Each of the 18 T cell receptor beta chains below was sequenced from the same sample in a study of spatial heterogeneity in lung cancer. Noted time point: sample taken at primary tumor resection. Researchers sequenced whole RNA taken from tumor, nontumor lung or frozen PBMC without sorting. One entry per CDR3 protein results from TCRdb running MiXCR on the 5' RACE reads. The repertoire includes 48,000 or so distinct CDR3 sequences, roughly 5.2% of them detected once, and approximately 10% sits in the top ten. The source was PBMCs, collected at surgery. All receptors derive from a male donor with early-stage non-small cell lung cancer.

This clonotype was seen at least ten times. The chain links TRBV29-1 to TRBJ2-3, with D perhaps assigned TRBD1 or TRBD2 (6 bases each). The CDR3 consists of 16 residues. Trimming shortened V by 0 bases and J by 4 bases, and 17 bases separated the two germline ends. The germline CDR1 and CDR2 sequences are SQVTM and ANQGSEA. CDR3 residues: CSVEDPTRRGADTQYF. CDR3 DNA: TGCAGCGTTGAAGACCCTACCAGGAGGGGGGCAGATACGCAGTATTTT.

The chain has TRBV7-9 and TRBJ2-7; D uncertain. The CDR3 has 14 amino acids. Trimming took off 2 bases at V and 2 bases at J, with 10 bases between the two ends. Germline CDR1 SEHNR, CDR2 FQNEAQ (reference sequence). CDR3 DNA sequence: TGTGCCAGCAGCTTATCCGAGATGGCCTACGAGCAGTACTTC. This codes for CASSLSEMAYEQYF.

Many counts were recorded for this clonotype. The chain joins TRBV5-1 to TRBJ2-7; D is unresolved. The CDR3 is 14 amino acids. Germline V gene data show CDR1 as SGHRS and CDR2 as YFSETQ. Deletions cut 0 bases from V and 6 bases from J, with 13 bases between. The CDR3 nucleotides are TGCGCCAGCAGCTTGGGTGGCTCACAAGCCGAGCAGTACTTC. It is translated as CASSLGGSQAEQYF. The full variable domain, completed using reference TRBV5-1 and TRBJ2-7, is KAGVTQTPRYLIKTRGQQVTLSCSPISGHRSVSWYQQTPGQGLQFLFEYFSETQRNKGNFPGRFSGRQFSNSRSEMNVSTLELGDSALYLCASSLGGSQAEQYFGPGTRLTVT.

This clonotype was recorded at least ten times. This chain connects TRBV7-9 to TRBJ1-4; 7 nucleotides match TRBD1. The germline V gene encodes CDR1 SEHNR and CDR2 FQNEAQ (reference sequence). The CDR3 is 14 amino acids. The V gene end was trimmed by 5 bases and the J gene end by 6 bases; junction bases not matched to a gene: 6. The CDR3 DNA is TGTGCCAGCAGCGATGACAGGGTACATGAAAAACTGTTTTTT. This encodes CASSDDRVHEKLFF.

This clonotype was observed many times. This chain connects TRBV7-2 to TRBJ1-5; TRBD1 matches at 9 bases. CDR3 length equals 16 residues. Germline trimming cut 4 bases from V and 8 bases from J; bases unmatched to any gene: 12. Germline CDR1 and CDR2: SGHTA and FQGNSA. The CDR3 region is CASSSRTGATGEPQHF. In nucleotides, the CDR3 is TGTGCCAGCAGCTCCCGGACAGGGGCGACAGGGGAGCCCCAGCATTTT.

The chain combines TRBV9 with TRBJ2-2; a weak D match, TRBD1 (6 bases). The CDR3 has 16 residues. Germline V gene data show CDR1 as SGDLS and CDR2 as YYNGEE. The V end lost 2 bases, the J end lost 1 base, and 12 bases lay between the germline ends. The CDR3 loop is CASSVSRTENTGELFF. In DNA form, the CDR3 reads TGTGCCAGCAGCGTCAGCCGGACAGAGAACACCGGGGAGCTGTTTTTT.

Ten or more counts support this clonotype. The chain uses TRBV29-1 and TRBJ1-2; D is uncertain. CDR3 length: 12 amino acids. Germline V gives CDR1 SQVTM, CDR2 ANQGSEA. V was pared by 4 bases and J by 2 bases, with 8 bases between. CDR3 protein: CSVGSRNYGYTF. For the CDR3, the DNA is TGCAGCGTTGGTAGCAGGAACTATGGCTACACCTTC.

This clonotype was found many times. The chain has TRBV25-1 and TRBJ2-3, with D perhaps matching TRBD2 (6 bases). The V end was cut by 3 bases, the J end by 6 bases, with 13 bases between. The CDR3 is made up of 14 amino acids. Germline CDR1 is MGHDK and CDR2 is SYGVNS. CDR3 loop: CASSDGGEADTQYF. The CDR3 DNA follows: TGTGCCAGCAGTGATGGAGGGGAGGCCGATACGCAGTATTTT.

The table lists this clonotype with a count of one. At one of its ends the junction is not consistent with the germline gene, which may arise from a read error. V usage is TRBV27 and J usage is TRBJ2-3, with 12 positions matching TRBD2. Per the germline V gene, CDR1 is MNHEY and CDR2 is SMNVEV (reference sequence). The CDR3 runs 15 residues. CDR3 protein: CTSSSRLAGADTQYF. CDR3 DNA sequence: TGTACCAGCAGTTCTCGACTAGCGGGAGCAGATACGCAGTATTTT.

This chain links TRBV10-3 with TRBJ1-1; a weak D match, TRBD1 (5 bases). CDR3 length: 16 residues. V was trimmed by 0 bases and J by 1 base, leaving 12 bases between them. In germline, CDR1 is ENHRY, CDR2 SYGVKD. The CDR3 protein is CAISESGRAKNTEAFF. CDR3 bases: TGTGCCATCAGTGAGTCGGGCAGGGCCAAGAACACTGAAGCTTTCTTT.

This clonotype was counted only a few times. V and J are TRBV13 and TRBJ2-1; D is ambiguous. Trimming took off 2 bases at V and 4 bases at J, with 6 bases between the two ends. Germline V gives CDR1 PRHDT, CDR2 FYEKMQ (reference sequence). The CDR3 is 13 residues long. The CDR3 DNA reads TGTGCCAGCAGCTTAATGGCGTACAATGAGCAGTTCTTC. Protein product: CASSLMAYNEQFF. The whole variable domain, filled in from reference TRBV13 and TRBJ2-1, reads AAGVIQSPRHLIKEKRETATLKCYPIPRHDTVYWYQQGPGQDPQFLISFYEKMQSDKGSIPDRFSAQQFSDYHSELNMSSLELGDSALYFCASSLMAYNEQFFGPGTRLTVL.

This clonotype was seen only a few times. The rearrangement uses TRBV11-2 and TRBJ2-5; 7 nucleotides line up with TRBD1. The CDR3 runs 14 residues. J gave up 2 bases and V 3 bases, and 3 bases lay outside the gene matches. From germline, CDR1 is SGHAT and CDR2 FQNNGV. In nucleotides, the CDR3 is TGTGCCAGCAGCTTTGGGACAGTACAAGAGACCCAGTACTTC. Encoded protein: CASSFGTVQETQYF.

The chain recombines TRBV7-3 with TRBJ2-2, with 10 positions matching TRBD2. Germline V gene sequence: CDR1 SGHTA, CDR2 FQGTGA. The CDR3 runs to 17 residues. J was trimmed by 0 bases and V by 6 bases; bases with no gene match: 7. CDR3 in amino acids: CASSRTGLAANTGELFF. The CDR3 bases are TGTGCCAGCAGTAGGACCGGACTAGCGGCGAACACCGGGGAGCTGTTTTTT.

This clonotype was recorded at least ten times. The chain has TRBV28 and TRBJ1-2; TRBD1 aligns across 9 bases. Trimming at V came to 10 bases and at J to 2 bases, leaving 8 bases not matched to a gene. Germline V gene sequence: CDR1 MDHEN, CDR2 SYDVKM. The CDR3 is 14 residues long. CDR3 amino acids: CATLTQGANYGYTF. The CDR3 bases are TGTGCCACCCTGACACAGGGGGCGAACTATGGCTACACCTTC.

In this sample, this clonotype turned up many times. This chain links TRBV20-1 with TRBJ1-4; possible D gene TRBD1, 5 bases. The CDR3 is made up of 13 amino acids. Trimming took off 4 bases at V and 4 bases at J, with 10 bases between the two ends. The germline CDR1 and CDR2 sequences are DFQATT and SNEGSKA (reference sequence). As DNA, the CDR3 is TGCAGTGCTATTGACAGACTTAATGAAAAACTGTTTTTT. It encodes CSAIDRLNEKLFF.

The J gene is TRBJ1-1, the V gene TRBV7-8; D is unclear. This CDR3 region has 14 residues. Per the germline V gene, CDR1 is SGHVS and CDR2 is FQNEAQ. Trimming took off 4 bases at V and 7 bases at J, with 16 bases between the two ends. The CDR3 DNA follows: TGTGCCAGCAGCTCCGTACGGGTGTGGGGTGAAGCTTTCTTT. This codes for CASSSVRVWGEAFF. Full variable domain (outside the CDR3, taken from reference TRBV7-8 and TRBJ1-1): GAGVSQSPRYKVAKRGQDVALRCDPISGHVSLFWYQQALGQGPEFLTYFQNEAQLDKSGLPSDRFFAERPEGSVSTLKIQRTQQEDSAVYLCASSSVRVWGEAFFGQGTRLTVV.

In this sample, this clonotype turned up many times. The V call is TRBV5-1, the J call TRBJ2-1; 10 nucleotides line up with TRBD2. With 4 bases clipped from V and 7 bases from J, the junction kept 2 bases outside the gene matches. CDR3 length: 13 amino acids. Germline V gene lookup returns CDR1 SGHRS and CDR2 YFSETQ. CDR3 residues: CASSPTSGNEQFF. The CDR3 nucleotides read TGCGCCAGCAGCCCGACTAGCGGGAATGAGCAGTTCTTC.

Many counts were recorded for this clonotype. For the CDR3, the DNA is TGTGCCAGCAGCTTACAGGCCGCCGGCAGTGAGCAGTTCTTC. It is translated as CASSLQAAGSEQFF. This rearrangement joins TRBV7-7 to TRBJ2-1; D uncertain. The length of the CDR3 is 14 residues. V gave up 2 bases and J gave up 9 bases, with 14 bases separating them. Germline values: CDR1 SSHAT, CDR2 FNYEAQ (reference sequence).